This T cell receptor beta chain derives from a study of CD8 T cells in Susac syndrome. Study outcomes and limitations: TCR sequencing and HLA analysis covered a relatively small number of individuals. In total CD8+ repertoires, approximately 17 Susac-specific public clones were found, and several in CD8+ TEMRA repertoires.

V shed 5 bases and J shed 0 bases, with 13 bases lying between them. Germline CDR1 and CDR2: MDHEN and SYDVKM. The length of the CDR3 is 15 residues. Random hexamers were used to reverse transcribe the RNA input (about 0.5 to 1 ug). TCRdb re-derived calls from the immunoSEQ multiplex PCR reads in MiXCR, one entry per CDR3 protein. The sample comprises around 23,000 distinct CDR3 sequences, about 94% of which are singletons, and 0.63% rests with the top ten. With respect to this clonotype: The antigen is not known.

The receptor comes from a human donor with Susac syndrome. V usage is TRBV28 and J usage is TRBJ1-1; D is possibly TRBD1 (5 bases). The sequenced sample was CD8+ T cells from PBMCs. The CDR3 region is CASSPRREMNTEAFF. In nucleotides, the CDR3 is TGTGCCAGCAGTCCCCGCAGGGAAATGAACACTGAAGCTTTCTTT.